This is a list of T cell receptor beta chains from one sample in a study of T cells in localized non-small cell lung cancer. Some clones are missing from TCRdb's copy, which holds only in-frame ones; the method was immunoSEQ multiplex PCR. The sample lists roughly 15,000 clones; 85% were seen once. The sequenced sample was peripheral blood, obtained before any cancer treatment. The receptors were gathered from a female donor aged 60 or older with stage I squamous cell lung carcinoma. The CDR3 runs from the conserved cysteine through the conserved F or W. D genes are given only for firm matches. Where a row states a size, it is once, few, many or the class of an expanded clone; other rows omit it.

j_gene: TRBJ2-1
d_gene: NA
v_gene: TRBV27
abundance: NA
CDR3nt: TGTGCCAGCAGTTTATCGGCAGGAAGCCGCTACAATGAGCAGTTCTTC
CDR3aa: CASSLSAGSRYNEQFF

j_gene: TRBJ2-7
d_gene: NA
v_gene: TRBV6-5
abundance: NA
CDR3nt: TGTGCCAGCAGTTACGGTAGGGGGGGAAACGAGCAGTACTTC
CDR3aa: CASSYGRGGNEQYF

j_gene: TRBJ2-3
d_gene: NA
v_gene: TRBV6-6
abundance: large
CDR3nt: TGTGCCAGCAGTTACGAGGCTAGCACAGATACGCAGTATTTT
CDR3aa: CASSYEASTDTQYF

j_gene: TRBJ1-1
d_gene: NA
v_gene: TRBV19
abundance: NA
CDR3nt: TGTGCCAGTAGTATAGAGGCGGGGACTGAAGCTTTCTTT
CDR3aa: CASSIEAGTEAFF

j_gene: TRBJ2-1
d_gene: NA
v_gene: TRBV5-5
abundance: NA
CDR3nt: TGTGCCAGCAGCTTATTGGGGAATGAGCAGTTCTTC
CDR3aa: CASSLLGNEQFF

j_gene: TRBJ1-1
d_gene: TRBD1
v_gene: TRBV5-1
abundance: NA
CDR3nt: TGCGCCAGCAGCTTTGGAACAGGGGGTTTTGGTGAAGCTTTCTTT
CDR3aa: CASSFGTGGFGEAFF

j_gene: TRBJ1-5
d_gene: TRBD1
v_gene: TRBV4-2
abundance: NA
CDR3nt: TGTGCCAGCAGCCAAGATCCGACAGGGCTTACTCAGCCCCAGCATTTT
CDR3aa: CASSQDPTGLTQPQHF

j_gene: TRBJ2-5
d_gene: NA
v_gene: TRBV5-1
abundance: NA
CDR3nt: TGCGCCAGCAGCTTGGGCCTGAGAGAAAGTGGAGAGACCCAGTACTTC
CDR3aa: CASSLGLRESGETQYF

j_gene: TRBJ2-3
d_gene: NA
v_gene: TRBV28
abundance: NA
CDR3nt: TGTGCCAGCAGTTTGGGGGGAGAGGGCACAGATACGCAGTATTTT
CDR3aa: CASSLGGEGTDTQYF

j_gene: TRBJ2-5
d_gene: NA
v_gene: TRBV15
abundance: NA
CDR3nt: TGTGCCACCAGCAGAGCGTCCCGGGAGACCCAGTACTTC
CDR3aa: CATSRASRETQYF

j_gene: TRBJ2-3
d_gene: NA
v_gene: TRBV11-2
abundance: NA
CDR3nt: TGTGCCAGCAGCTGGGCTTTAAGCACAGATACGCAGTATTTT
CDR3aa: CASSWALSTDTQYF

j_gene: TRBJ1-2
d_gene: TRBD1
v_gene: TRBV30
abundance: NA
CDR3nt: TGTGCCTTGGACTCGACAGGGTTGAACTATGGCTACACCTTC
CDR3aa: CALDSTGLNYGYTF

j_gene: TRBJ2-5
d_gene: NA
v_gene: TRBV18
abundance: few
CDR3nt: TGTGCCAGCTCACCAGGGCACCAAGAGACCCAGTACTTC
CDR3aa: CASSPGHQETQYF

j_gene: TRBJ1-2
d_gene: NA
v_gene: TRBV11-2
abundance: NA
CDR3nt: TGTGCCAGCAGCCGGGACGAAAACTATGGCTACACCTTC
CDR3aa: CASSRDENYGYTF

j_gene: TRBJ2-5
d_gene: NA
v_gene: TRBV7-2
abundance: NA
CDR3nt: TGTGCCAGCAGCTTGGGAACAGGGACGCCCAGGACCCAGTACTTC
CDR3aa: CASSLGTGTPRTQYF

j_gene: TRBJ2-7
d_gene: NA
v_gene: TRBV5-4
abundance: NA
CDR3nt: TGTGCCAGCAGCTCTGGGTCGAGTTACGAGCAGTACTTC
CDR3aa: CASSSGSSYEQYF

j_gene: TRBJ2-1
d_gene: TRBD2
v_gene: TRBV6-1
abundance: NA
CDR3nt: TGTGCCAGCAGTGAACCCTGGCGGGGGGCTGGCGAGCAGTTCTTC
CDR3aa: CASSEPWRGAGEQFF

j_gene: TRBJ2-5
d_gene: NA
v_gene: TRBV13
abundance: NA
CDR3nt: TGTGCCAGCAGCTTAGGGCGGGGATCAGAGACCCAGTACTTC
CDR3aa: CASSLGRGSETQYF

j_gene: TRBJ2-1
d_gene: TRBD2
v_gene: TRBV10-1
abundance: NA
CDR3nt: TGCGCCAGCAGTGAGATGGGACTAGCGGGAGAGGGTGAGCAGTTCTTC
CDR3aa: CASSEMGLAGEGEQFF

j_gene: TRBJ1-1
d_gene: TRBD1
v_gene: TRBV27
abundance: NA
CDR3nt: TGTGCCAGCAGTACGTACAGGGGACTCATGAACACCGAAGCTTTCTTT
CDR3aa: CASSTYRGLMNTEAFF

j_gene: TRBJ2-7
d_gene: NA
v_gene: TRBV5-1
abundance: NA
CDR3nt: TGCGCCAGCAGCTTGGCTGGTAATACCGGCGGGTACGAGCAGTACTTC
CDR3aa: CASSLAGNTGGYEQYF

j_gene: TRBJ2-3
d_gene: NA
v_gene: TRBV6-1
abundance: NA
CDR3nt: TGTGCCAGCGGTGAGGTGGGCACAGATACGCAGTATTTT
CDR3aa: CASGEVGTDTQYF

j_gene: TRBJ2-5
d_gene: TRBD2
v_gene: TRBV2
abundance: NA
CDR3nt: TGTGCCAGCAGGCTTGGGCTAGCGGCGGACCAAGAGACCCAGTACTTC
CDR3aa: CASRLGLAADQETQYF

j_gene: TRBJ2-1
d_gene: NA
v_gene: TRBV4-1
abundance: NA
CDR3nt: TGCGCCAGCAGCCAACAGGACGGGAATGAGCAGTTCTTC
CDR3aa: CASSQQDGNEQFF

j_gene: TRBJ1-2
d_gene: NA
v_gene: TRBV28
abundance: NA
CDR3nt: TGTGCCAGCAGCCAGGGAGAGACGTACTATGGCTACACCTTC
CDR3aa: CASSQGETYYGYTF